This T cell receptor (beta chain) was identified in a study of cytomegalovirus exposure and HLA in healthy donors. General study results and limits: Listed as cytomegalovirus-associated were roughly 180 TCR beta chains. Three CMV-associated chains were confirmed in vitro to be specific for CMV antigens. Presence/absence analyses treated sequencing depth as roughly uniform across donors. Clonal expansion, a later analysis showed, was greater in HLA-associated TCR beta chains than in equally common others.

Germline CDR1 reads LGHNA; CDR2 reads YNFKEQ. V gave up 0 bases and J gave up 7 bases, with 12 bases separating them. CDR3 length equals 14 residues. Primers for the PCR totalled 60 Vbeta and 13 Jbeta. Produced via immunoSEQ multiplex PCR; TCRdb's table is partial and in-frame only. The repertoire has 200,000 to 250,000 clones, approximately 80% of them found once; the top ten carry about 16%. Of note for this clone: Its antigen is as yet unknown.

Sample: PBMCs. This receptor was obtained from a man aged 35 to 55 in good health and CMV-seronegative. This chain joins TRBV4-2 and TRBJ2-5; D might be TRBD2 (6 bases). CDR3 sequence (DNA): TGTGCCAGCAGCCAAGATGGGGAGGCGGCGACCCAGTACTTC. This codes for CASSQDGEAATQYF.